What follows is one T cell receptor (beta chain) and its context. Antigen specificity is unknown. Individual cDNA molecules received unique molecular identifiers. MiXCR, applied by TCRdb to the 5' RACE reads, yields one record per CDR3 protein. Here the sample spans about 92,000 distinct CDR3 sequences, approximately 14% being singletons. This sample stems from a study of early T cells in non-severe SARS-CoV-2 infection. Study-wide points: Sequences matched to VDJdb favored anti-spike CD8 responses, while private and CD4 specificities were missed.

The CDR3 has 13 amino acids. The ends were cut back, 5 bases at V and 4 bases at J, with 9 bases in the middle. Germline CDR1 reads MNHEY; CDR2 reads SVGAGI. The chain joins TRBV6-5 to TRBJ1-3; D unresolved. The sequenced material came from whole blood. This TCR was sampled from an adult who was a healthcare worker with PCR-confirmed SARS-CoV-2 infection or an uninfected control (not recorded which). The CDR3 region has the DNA TGTGCCAGCAGTAAGGGAACCGGAAACACCATATATTTT. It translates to CASSKGTGNTIYF.